This TCR beta chain was recorded in a study of blood T cell repertoires in COVID-19. Cohort placement rested on clinical history that participants reported themselves. Germline V gene lookup returns CDR1 MDHEN and CDR2 SYDVKM. This CDR3 spans 14 amino acids. The V segment lost 7 bases and the J segment 1 base; nucleotides outside the gene matches: 4. This clone was recorded a few times. In the original processing: Estimation of nucleated cell counts relied on the amplification of reference gene primers. The method was immunoSEQ multiplex PCR; TCRdb's version includes in-frame clones alone and lacks a portion of them. V and J calls and clone size are those listed in that table; D and trimming were worked out from the DNA. The sample includes about 180,000 clones, roughly three quarters of them seen just once.

The specimen was PBMCs or T cells enriched from blood (not recorded which). This TCR derives from a man aged 60 to 75 who had been exposed to COVID-19. V gene TRBV28 combines with J gene TRBJ1-3, with 7 bases that match TRBD1. CDR3 sequence reads: CASKIQGSGNTIYF. CDR3 in DNA: TGTGCCAGCAAAATACAGGGGTCTGGAAACACCATATATTTT.